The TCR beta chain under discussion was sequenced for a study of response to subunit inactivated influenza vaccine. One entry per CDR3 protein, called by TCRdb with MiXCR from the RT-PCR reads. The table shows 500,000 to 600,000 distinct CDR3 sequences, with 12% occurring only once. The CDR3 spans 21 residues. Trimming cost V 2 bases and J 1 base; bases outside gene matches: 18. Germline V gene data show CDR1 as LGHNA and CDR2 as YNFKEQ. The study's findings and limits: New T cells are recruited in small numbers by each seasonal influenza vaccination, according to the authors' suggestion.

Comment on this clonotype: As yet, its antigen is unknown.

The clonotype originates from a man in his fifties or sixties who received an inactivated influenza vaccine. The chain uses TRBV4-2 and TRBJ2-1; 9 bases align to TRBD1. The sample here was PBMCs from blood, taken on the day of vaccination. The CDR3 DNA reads TGTGCCAGCAGCCAAACAGACCTGGCGAAAAGGGACAGGGTATCCTACAATGAGCAGTTCTTC. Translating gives CASSQTDLAKRDRVSYNEQFF.